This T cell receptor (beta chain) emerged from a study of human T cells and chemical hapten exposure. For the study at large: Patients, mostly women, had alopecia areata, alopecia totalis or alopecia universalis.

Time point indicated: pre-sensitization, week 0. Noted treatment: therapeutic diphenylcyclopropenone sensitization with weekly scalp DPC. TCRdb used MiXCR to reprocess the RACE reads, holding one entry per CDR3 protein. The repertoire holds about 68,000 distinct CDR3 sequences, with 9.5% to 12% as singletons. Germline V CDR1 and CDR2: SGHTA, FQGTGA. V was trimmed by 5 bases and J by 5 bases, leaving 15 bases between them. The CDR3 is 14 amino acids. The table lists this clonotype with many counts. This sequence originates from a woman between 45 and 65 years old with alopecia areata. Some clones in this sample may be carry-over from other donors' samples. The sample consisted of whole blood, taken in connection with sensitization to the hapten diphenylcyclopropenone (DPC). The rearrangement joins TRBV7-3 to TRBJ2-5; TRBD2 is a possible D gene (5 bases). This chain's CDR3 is CASSPNLGAETQYF. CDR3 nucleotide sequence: TGTGCCAGCAGCCCTAATCTGGGAGCCGAGACCCAGTACTTC.